This TCR beta chain was profiled in a study of early T cells in non-severe SARS-CoV-2 infection. Across the whole study: Alpha and beta chains were unpaired, from unsorted whole-blood bulk RNA.

Study-wide points: The matching step, a VDJdb search, favored anti-spike CD8 responses and missed private and CD4 specificities.

Via MiXCR, TCRdb re-called the 5' RACE reads, giving one row per CDR3 protein. Of approximately 20,000 distinct CDR3 sequences listed, more than 4% are singletons. For this clonotype: Its cognate antigen is unknown.

Material for sequencing was whole blood. This TCR derives from an adult who was a healthcare worker with PCR-confirmed SARS-CoV-2 infection or an uninfected control (not recorded which).

The DNA for the CDR3 is TGCAGTGCTAGAGGGCTGACCCAAGAGACCCAGTACTTC. Amino acid sequence: CSARGLTQETQYF. The chain combines TRBV20-1 with TRBJ2-5; no firm D call. The germline V and J ends were trimmed by 1 base and 1 base, with 7 bases remaining between them. Germline CDR1 is DFQATT and CDR2 is SNEGSKA (reference sequence). The length of the CDR3 is 13 residues.